This T cell receptor beta chain is from a study of shared clonotypes between healthy human individuals. TCRdb keeps only in-frame clones here, not all; method: immunoSEQ multiplex PCR. The sample lists some 2,100,000 clones; about 93% were seen once. Naive CD8 cells comprised CD45RO-negative, CCR7-positively selected cells, excluding terminally differentiated effector memory CD45RA+ cells. V dropped 4 bases and J dropped 6; count of bases not matched to a gene: 7. CDR1 is LGHNA and CDR2 is YNFKEQ in the germline V gene. CDR3 length: 14 amino acids. The rearrangement links TRBV4-2 to TRBJ1-2, with TRBD1 identical over 8 bases. This TCR was sampled from a man aged 18 to 35 in good health. Some clones in this sample may be carry-over from other donors' samples. The sample taken for sequencing was naive CD8+ T cells from PBMCs. CDR3 DNA sequence: TGTGCCAGCAGCCTCGCCGGGACAGGAAATGGCTACACCTTC. Translating it yields CASSLAGTGNGYTF.